These T cell receptor beta chains were read from a single sample in a study of siplizumab effects on memory and regulatory T cells. Sequenced by immunoSEQ multiplex PCR; TCRdb stores in-frame clones only, minus some. The repertoire includes around 100,000 clones, more than 85% of them detected once, and about 0.62% sits in the top ten. Sequenced material: Tregs sorted from blood. Every receptor here comes from a human donor in good health. Both conserved end residues are part of each CDR3. Each record gives: J gene, D gene, clone size, V gene, CDR3 protein, CDR3 DNA. A D gene is named only where the DNA matches it firmly. Size is omitted from some rows. Given values are once, few, many or a class for expanded clones.

TRBJ2-7	-	-	TRBV30	CAWSPTLHEQYF	TGTGCCTGGAGTCCGACTCTGCACGAGCAGTACTTC
TRBJ1-2	-	-	TRBV15	CATSRLNYGYTF	TGTGCCACCAGCAGACTAAACTATGGCTACACCTTC
TRBJ1-2	TRBD1	-	TRBV14	CASRRTGGNSYGYTF	TGTGCCAGCAGAAGGACAGGGGGTAACAGCTATGGCTACACCTTC
TRBJ2-5	TRBD2	-	TRBV2	CASSSETSGRRTQYF	TGTGCCAGCAGTTCAGAGACTAGCGGGAGAAGGACCCAGTACTTC
TRBJ2-6	-	-	TRBV10-3	CAIGESGANVLTF	TGTGCCATCGGAGAGTCTGGGGCCAACGTCCTGACTTTC
TRBJ1-3	-	-	TRBV9	CASSVGRNSGNTIYF	TGTGCCAGCAGCGTAGGCAGGAATTCTGGAAACACCATATATTTT
TRBJ1-2	TRBD1	-	TRBV4-1	CASSQGPQGGMTNYGYTF	TGCGCCAGCAGCCAAGGGCCACAGGGGGGAATGACTAACTATGGCTACACCTTC
TRBJ1-1	-	-	TRBV7-3	CASSLTPSTEAFF	TGTGCCAGCAGCTTAACTCCGTCCACTGAAGCTTTCTTT
TRBJ2-3	-	-	TRBV4-2	CASSQESYLDTQYF	TGTGCCAGCAGCCAAGAATCCTACTTAGATACGCAGTATTTT
TRBJ2-7	TRBD2	-	TRBV5-1	CASSFSGSFSYEQYF	TGCGCCAGCAGCTTTAGCGGGAGTTTTTCCTACGAGCAGTACTTC
TRBJ2-3	TRBD2	once	TRBV6-6	CASRPPTPGGTQYF	TGTGCCAGCAGACCTCCCACACCGGGGGGTACGCAGTATTTT
TRBJ2-1	-	-	TRBV5-5	CASSSVATARYNEQFF	TGTGCCAGCAGCTCGGTGGCCACGGCTCGTTACAATGAGCAGTTCTTC
TRBJ2-2	TRBD1	-	TRBV7-8	CASSPRQGANTGELFF	TGTGCCAGCAGCCCCCGACAGGGGGCGAACACCGGGGAGCTGTTTTTT
TRBJ2-7	-	-	TRBV25-1	CASSEFGRLHYEQYF	TGTGCCAGCAGTGAATTCGGTCGATTACACTACGAGCAGTACTTC
TRBJ2-7	-	-	TRBV4-1	CASSQVGGSYEQYF	TGCGCCAGCAGCCAAGTTGGCGGCTCCTACGAGCAGTACTTC
TRBJ2-7	-	-	TRBV6-6	CASSLQSEYEQYF	TGTGCCAGCAGTTTACAATCAGAGTACGAGCAGTACTTC
TRBJ2-2	TRBD2	-	TRBV4-1	CASSRRAGGGTGELFF	TGCGCCAGCAGCCGGAGGGCGGGAGGGGGAACCGGGGAGCTGTTTTTT
TRBJ2-3	TRBD2	-	TRBV4-3	CASSQDLTSGSINTQYF	TGCGCCAGCAGCCAAGATCTGACTAGCGGGAGCATCAATACGCAGTATTTT
TRBJ1-3	-	once	TRBV29-1	CSVATGNTIYF	TGCAGCGTTGCAACTGGAAACACCATATATTTT
TRBJ1-4	-	once	TRBV4-2	CASSQVFGEKLFF	TGTGCCAGCAGCCAGGTATTTGGGGAAAAACTGTTTTTT
TRBJ2-1	-	-	TRBV15	CATSRDQVTSRQFF	TGTGCCACCAGCAGAGATCAGGTAACCAGCCGACAGTTCTTC
TRBJ2-4	-	-	TRBV18	CASSAGLAKNIQYF	TGTGCCAGCTCAGCAGGGTTAGCCAAAAACATTCAGTACTTC
TRBJ2-3	TRBD2	-	TRBV4-1	CASSHHGWEGDNTQYF	TGCGCCAGCAGCCACCATGGGTGGGAGGGTGATAATACGCAGTATTTT
TRBJ2-5	-	-	TRBV5-1	CASNPGSETQYF	TGCGCCAGCAACCCAGGGTCGGAGACCCAGTACTTC
TRBJ2-5	-	-	TRBV4-1	CASSQDNSGTTQYF	TGCGCCAGCAGCCAAGATAATTCAGGGACGACCCAGTACTTC
TRBJ2-2	-	-	TRBV6-5	CASSPAGRGTGELFF	TGTGCCAGCAGTCCGGCGGGTCGTGGCACCGGGGAGCTGTTTTTT
TRBJ1-2	-	-	TRBV10-3	CATWGTLYGYTF	TGTGCCACCTGGGGGACCCTATATGGCTACACCTTC
TRBJ1-3	-	-	TRBV19	CASSRSGYSGNTIYF	TGTGCCAGTAGTCGTTCTGGGTATTCTGGAAACACCATATATTTT
TRBJ2-1	-	-	TRBV5-4	CASSPSTYNEQFF	TGTGCCAGCAGCCCCTCTACCTACAATGAGCAGTTCTTC
TRBJ2-7	TRBD1	-	TRBV2	CASEGTGMTYEQYF	TGTGCCAGCGAGGGGACAGGGATGACCTACGAGCAGTACTTC
TRBJ1-3	-	-	TRBV5-1	CASSLEGGSGNTIYF	TGCGCCAGCAGCTTGGAAGGCGGCTCTGGAAACACCATATATTTT
TRBJ1-1	-	-	TRBV7-9	CASSDPAQANTEAFF	TGTGCCAGCAGCGACCCGGCTCAGGCGAACACTGAAGCTTTCTTT
TRBJ2-3	TRBD2	-	TRBV27	CASSGLAGHTQYF	TGTGCCAGCAGCGGACTAGCGGGACATACGCAGTATTTT
TRBJ1-2	-	-	TRBV19	CASSITLGRQLSGYTF	TGTGCCAGTAGTATTACCCTCGGACGGCAATTATCTGGCTACACCTTC
TRBJ2-1	-	-	TRBV7-9	CASSPRTENYNEQFF	TGTGCCAGCAGCCCAAGGACAGAAAACTACAATGAGCAGTTCTTC
TRBJ1-2	TRBD1	-	TRBV30	CASRPTGGGYTF	TGTGCCTCCCGTCCTACAGGGGGAGGCTACACCTTC
TRBJ2-6	-	once	TRBV6-5	CASSSFGANVLTF	TGTGCCAGCAGTTCCTTTGGGGCCAACGTCCTGACTTTC
TRBJ1-1	-	-	TRBV20-1	CSADRNTEAFF	TGCAGTGCTGACAGGAACACTGAAGCTTTCTTT
TRBJ1-5	-	-	TRBV6-5	CASSSLSRVGNQPQHF	TGTGCCAGCAGTTCCCTAAGCAGGGTGGGCAATCAGCCCCAGCATTTT
TRBJ1-2	-	-	TRBV4-3	CASSQDYTAYGYGYTF	TGCGCCAGCAGCCAAGATTATACAGCTTACGGATATGGCTACACCTTC
TRBJ1-2	-	-	TRBV5-5	CASSRTVTDYGYTF	TGTGCCAGCAGCCGGACAGTAACCGACTATGGCTACACCTTC
TRBJ2-3	TRBD2	-	TRBV7-9	CASSIPRLAGATDTQYF	TGTGCCAGCAGCATCCCCCGACTAGCGGGGGCCACAGATACGCAGTATTTT
TRBJ2-1	TRBD2	-	TRBV15	CATSGQTRGTSVRAREQFF	TGTGCCACCAGCGGCCAGACGAGGGGGACTAGCGTGAGAGCTAGGGAGCAGTTCTTC
TRBJ2-7	-	-	TRBV7-2	CASSLVGGEGYEQYF	TGTGCCAGCAGCTTAGTCGGGGGTGAAGGCTACGAGCAGTACTTC
TRBJ1-1	TRBD1	once	TRBV7-9	CASSSTGGVRTFF	TGTGCCAGCAGCTCGACAGGGGGCGTTAGGACTTTCTTT
TRBJ1-5	-	-	TRBV19	CASRYFGTLFGGNQPQHF	TGTGCCAGTAGGTACTTCGGGACGCTCTTTGGGGGCAATCAGCCCCAGCATTTT
TRBJ2-2	-	-	TRBV5-1	CASSLVQANTGELFF	TGCGCCAGCAGCTTGGTACAAGCGAACACCGGGGAGCTGTTTTTT
TRBJ1-1	-	-	TRBV5-1	CASSPQGTEAFF	TGCGCCAGCAGCCCACAAGGAACTGAAGCTTTCTTT
TRBJ1-6	-	-	TRBV11-2	CASSLADGNSPLHF	TGTGCCAGCAGCTTAGCCGACGGAAATTCACCCCTCCACTTT